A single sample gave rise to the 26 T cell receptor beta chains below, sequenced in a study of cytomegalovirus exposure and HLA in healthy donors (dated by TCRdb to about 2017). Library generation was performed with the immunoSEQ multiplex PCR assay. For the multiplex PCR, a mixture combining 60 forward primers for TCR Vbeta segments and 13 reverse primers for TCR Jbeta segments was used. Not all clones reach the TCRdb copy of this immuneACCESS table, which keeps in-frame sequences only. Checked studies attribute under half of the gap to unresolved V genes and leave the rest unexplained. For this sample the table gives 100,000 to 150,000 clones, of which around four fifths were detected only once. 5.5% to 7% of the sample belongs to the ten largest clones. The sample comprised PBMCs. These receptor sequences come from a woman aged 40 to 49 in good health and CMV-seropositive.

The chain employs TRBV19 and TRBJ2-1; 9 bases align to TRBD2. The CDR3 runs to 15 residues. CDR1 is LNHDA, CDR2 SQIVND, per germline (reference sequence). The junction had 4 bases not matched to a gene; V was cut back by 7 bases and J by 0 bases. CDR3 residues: CASTLAGNSYNEQFF. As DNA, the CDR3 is TGTGCCAGTACCCTAGCGGGGAACTCCTACAATGAGCAGTTCTTC.

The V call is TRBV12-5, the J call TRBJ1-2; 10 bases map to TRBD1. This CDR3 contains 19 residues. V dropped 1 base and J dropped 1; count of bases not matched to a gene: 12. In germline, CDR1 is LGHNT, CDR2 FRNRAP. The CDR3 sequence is CASGLAVDRGLFVNYGYTF. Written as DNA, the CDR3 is TGTGCTAGTGGTTTGGCTGTCGACAGGGGGCTTTTCGTTAACTATGGCTACACCTTC.

The CDR3 nucleotides are TGTGCCAGTAGTATACAGGGGAGGGGTTACAATGAGCAGTTCTTC. It is translated as CASSIQGRGYNEQFF. The V gene is TRBV19, the J gene TRBJ2-1, with D tentatively TRBD2 (7 bases). The V and J ends lost 2 bases and 4 bases respectively, with 12 bases between them. The germline CDR1 and CDR2 sequences are LNHDA and SQIVND (reference sequence). The CDR3 contains 15 residues.

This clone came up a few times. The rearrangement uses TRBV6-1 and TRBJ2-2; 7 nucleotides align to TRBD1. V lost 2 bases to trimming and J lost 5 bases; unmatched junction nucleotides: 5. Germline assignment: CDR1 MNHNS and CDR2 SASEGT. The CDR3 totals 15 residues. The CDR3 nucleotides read TGTGCCAGCAGTGAATTCAGGGGGAGTACCGGGGAGCTGTTTTTT. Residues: CASSEFRGSTGELFF.

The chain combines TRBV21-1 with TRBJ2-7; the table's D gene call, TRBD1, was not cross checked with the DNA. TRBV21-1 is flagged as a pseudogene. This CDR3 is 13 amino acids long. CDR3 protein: CASSSRETYEQYF. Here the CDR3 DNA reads TGTGCCAGCAGCAGCAGGGAAACCTACGAGCAGTACTTC.

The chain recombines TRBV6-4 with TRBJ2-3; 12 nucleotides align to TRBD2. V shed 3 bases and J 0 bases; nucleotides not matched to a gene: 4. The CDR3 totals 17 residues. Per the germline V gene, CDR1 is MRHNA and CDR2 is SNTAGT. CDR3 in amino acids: CASSELGTSGSTDTQYF. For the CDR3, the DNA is TGTGCCAGCAGTGAACTGGGGACTAGCGGGAGCACAGATACGCAGTATTTT.

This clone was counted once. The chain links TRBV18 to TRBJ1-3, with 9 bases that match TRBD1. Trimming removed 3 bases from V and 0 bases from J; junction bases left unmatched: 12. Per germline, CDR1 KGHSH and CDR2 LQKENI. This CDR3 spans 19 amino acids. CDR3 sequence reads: CASSPGQGREESSGNTIYF. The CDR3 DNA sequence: TGTGCCAGCTCACCGGGACAGGGCAGGGAAGAGAGCTCTGGAAACACCATATATTTT.

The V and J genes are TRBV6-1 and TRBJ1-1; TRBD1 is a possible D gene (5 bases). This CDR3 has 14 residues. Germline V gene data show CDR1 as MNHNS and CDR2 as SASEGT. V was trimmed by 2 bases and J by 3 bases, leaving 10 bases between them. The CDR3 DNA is TGTGCCAGCAGTGAAAGGGTGGGGCACACTGAAGCTTTCTTT. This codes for CASSERVGHTEAFF.

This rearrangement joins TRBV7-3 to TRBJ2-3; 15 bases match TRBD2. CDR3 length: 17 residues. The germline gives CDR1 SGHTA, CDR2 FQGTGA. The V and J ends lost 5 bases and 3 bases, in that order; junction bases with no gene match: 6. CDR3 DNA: TGTGCCAGCAGCCGGACTAGCGGGGGGGTCCCAACAGATACGCAGTATTTT. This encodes CASSRTSGGVPTDTQYF.

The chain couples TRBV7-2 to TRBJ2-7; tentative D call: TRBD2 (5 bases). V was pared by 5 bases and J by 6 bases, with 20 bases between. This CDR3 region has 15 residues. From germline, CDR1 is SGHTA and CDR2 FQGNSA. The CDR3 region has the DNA TGTGCCAGCAGCCTCTCTCCAGCGGCCTCGAGCGAGCAGTACTTC. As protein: CASSLSPAASSEQYF.

The DNA for the CDR3 is TGCGCCAGCAGCTTGGATTATTATAGCAATCAGCCCCAGCATTTT. Encoded protein: CASSLDYYSNQPQHF. The rearrangement links TRBV5-1 to TRBJ1-5; D is undetermined. Trimming took 0 bases from V and 0 from J, leaving 7 bases between them. The CDR3 is 15 residues long. Germline V gene lookup returns CDR1 SGHRS and CDR2 YFSETQ. Full variable domain (rest looked up from reference TRBV5-1 and TRBJ1-5): KAGVTQTPRYLIKTRGQQVTLSCSPISGHRSVSWYQQTPGQGLQFLFEYFSETQRNKGNFPGRFSGRQFSNSRSEMNVSTLELGDSALYLCASSLDYYSNQPQHFGDGTRLSIL.

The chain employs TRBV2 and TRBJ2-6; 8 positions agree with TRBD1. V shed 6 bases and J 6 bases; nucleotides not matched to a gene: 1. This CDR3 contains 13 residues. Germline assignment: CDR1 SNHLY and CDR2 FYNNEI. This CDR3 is CASRDRVANVLTF. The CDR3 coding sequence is TGTGCCAGCAGGGACAGGGTGGCCAACGTCCTGACTTTC.

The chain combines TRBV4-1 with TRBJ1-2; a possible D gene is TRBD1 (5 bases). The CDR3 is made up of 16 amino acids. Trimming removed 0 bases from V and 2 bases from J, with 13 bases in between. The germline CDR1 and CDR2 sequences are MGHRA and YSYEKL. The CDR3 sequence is CASSQEGHSKNYGYTF. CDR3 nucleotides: TGCGCCAGCAGCCAAGAGGGGCACTCGAAGAACTATGGCTACACCTTC.

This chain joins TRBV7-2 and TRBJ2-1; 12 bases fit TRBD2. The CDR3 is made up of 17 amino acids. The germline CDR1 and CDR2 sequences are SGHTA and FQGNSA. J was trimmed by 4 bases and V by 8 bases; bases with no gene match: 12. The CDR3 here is CASRSLAGGSTYNEQFF. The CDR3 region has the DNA TGTGCCAGCCGCAGCCTAGCGGGGGGGAGTACTTACAATGAGCAGTTCTTC.

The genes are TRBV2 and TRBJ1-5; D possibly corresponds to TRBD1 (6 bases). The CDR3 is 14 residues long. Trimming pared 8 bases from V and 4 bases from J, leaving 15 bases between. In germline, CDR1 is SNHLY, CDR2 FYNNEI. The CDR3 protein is CASRGQLTNQPQHF. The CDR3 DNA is TGTGCCAGCCGTGGACAGTTAACTAATCAGCCCCAGCATTTT.

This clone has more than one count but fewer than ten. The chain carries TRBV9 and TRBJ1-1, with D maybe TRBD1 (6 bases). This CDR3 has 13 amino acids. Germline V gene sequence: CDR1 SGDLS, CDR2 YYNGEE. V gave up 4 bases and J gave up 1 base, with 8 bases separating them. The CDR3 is CASSRTENTEAFF. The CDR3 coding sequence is TGTGCCAGCAGCCGGACAGAGAACACTGAAGCTTTCTTT.

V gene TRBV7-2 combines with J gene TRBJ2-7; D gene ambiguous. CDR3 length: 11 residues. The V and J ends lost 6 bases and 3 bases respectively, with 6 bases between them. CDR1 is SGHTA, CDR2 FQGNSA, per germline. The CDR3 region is CASSFHYEQYF. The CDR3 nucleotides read TGTGCCAGCAGTTTTCACTACGAGCAGTACTTC.

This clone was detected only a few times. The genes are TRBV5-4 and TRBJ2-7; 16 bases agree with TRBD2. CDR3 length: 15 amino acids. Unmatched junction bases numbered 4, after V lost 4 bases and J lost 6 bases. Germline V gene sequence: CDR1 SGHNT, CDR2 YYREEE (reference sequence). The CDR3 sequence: CASSTGTSGRVEQYF. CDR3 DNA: TGTGCCAGCAGCACCGGGACTAGCGGGAGGGTCGAGCAGTACTTC.

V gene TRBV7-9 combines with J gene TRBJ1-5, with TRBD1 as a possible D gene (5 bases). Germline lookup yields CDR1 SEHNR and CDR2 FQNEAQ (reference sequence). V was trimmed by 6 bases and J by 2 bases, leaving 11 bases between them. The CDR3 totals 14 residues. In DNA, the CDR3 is TGTGCCAGCAGACCAGGACAAGGCAATCAGCCCCAGCATTTT. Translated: CASRPGQGNQPQHF.

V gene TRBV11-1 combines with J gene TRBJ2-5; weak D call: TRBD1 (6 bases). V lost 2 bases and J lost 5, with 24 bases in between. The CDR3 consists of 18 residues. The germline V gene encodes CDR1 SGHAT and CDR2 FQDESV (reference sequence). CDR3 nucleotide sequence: TGTGCCAGCAGCTTAAGGTTCGGTGGCAGGGGATCGGGTGAGACCCAGTACTTC. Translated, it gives CASSLRFGGRGSGETQYF.

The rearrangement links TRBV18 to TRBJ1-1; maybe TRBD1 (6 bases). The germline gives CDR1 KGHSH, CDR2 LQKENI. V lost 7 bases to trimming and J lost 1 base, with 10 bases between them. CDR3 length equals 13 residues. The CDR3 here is CASLGTRNTEAFF. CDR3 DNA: TGTGCCAGCTTAGGGACAAGGAACACTGAAGCTTTCTTT.

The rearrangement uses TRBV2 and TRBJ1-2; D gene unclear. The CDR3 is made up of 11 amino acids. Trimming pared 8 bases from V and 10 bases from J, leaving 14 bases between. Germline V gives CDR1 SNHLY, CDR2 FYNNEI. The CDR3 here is CASGGGRTYTF. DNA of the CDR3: TGTGCCAGCGGAGGAGGGCGAACCTACACCTTC.

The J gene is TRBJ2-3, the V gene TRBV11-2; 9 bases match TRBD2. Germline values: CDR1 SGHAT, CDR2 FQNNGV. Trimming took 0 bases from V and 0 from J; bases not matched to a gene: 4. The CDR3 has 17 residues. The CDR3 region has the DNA TGTGCCAGCAGCTTAGAAGGCCTAGCGGGAAGCACAGATACGCAGTATTTT. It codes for CASSLEGLAGSTDTQYF.

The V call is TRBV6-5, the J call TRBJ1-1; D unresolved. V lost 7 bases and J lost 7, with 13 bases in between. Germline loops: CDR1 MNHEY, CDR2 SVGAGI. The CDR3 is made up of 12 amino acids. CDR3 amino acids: CASTPVGVEAFF. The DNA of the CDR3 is TGTGCCAGCACCCCGGTTGGAGTTGAAGCTTTCTTT.

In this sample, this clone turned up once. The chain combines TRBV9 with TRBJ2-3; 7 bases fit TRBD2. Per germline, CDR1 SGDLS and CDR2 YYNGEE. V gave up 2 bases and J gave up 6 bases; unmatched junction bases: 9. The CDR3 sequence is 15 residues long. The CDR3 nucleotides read TGTGCCAGCAGCGTCTTTGGACTAGAGACCGATACGCAGTATTTT. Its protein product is CASSVFGLETDTQYF.

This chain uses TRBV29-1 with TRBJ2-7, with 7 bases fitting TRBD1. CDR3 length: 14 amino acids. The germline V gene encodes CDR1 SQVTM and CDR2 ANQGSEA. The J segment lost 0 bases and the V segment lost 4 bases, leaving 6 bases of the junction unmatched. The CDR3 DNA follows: TGCAGCGTTGGAGGGACAGCGCTCTCCTACGAGCAGTACTTC. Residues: CSVGGTALSYEQYF.